These T cell receptor beta chains were read from a single sample in a study of control samples from healthy donors and cancer patients. The assay was immunoSEQ multiplex PCR, and TCRdb's table has in-frame clones only and misses some. The profile shows about 10,000 clones, under 95% of them singletons. Sequenced: PBMCs. These receptors were taken from a man between 60 and 75 years old with colorectal cancer. Each CDR3 is given with its conserved first and last residue. Clone size, where shown, is once, few, many, or a class for clones that have expanded.

V gene: TRBV24-1; clone size: -; CDR3 length: 12; J gene: TRBJ1-2; CDR3 protein: CATSDRSLGYTF
V gene: TRBV7-2; clone size: -; CDR3 length: 15; J gene: TRBJ1-1; CDR3 protein: CASSLQPQGNTEAFF
V gene: TRBV5-1; clone size: once; CDR3 length: 14; J gene: TRBJ2-3; CDR3 protein: CASSSQGGTDTQYF
V gene: TRBV30; clone size: -; CDR3 length: 15; J gene: TRBJ1-3; CDR3 protein: CAWSLPLGQGRTIYF
V gene: TRBV5-4; clone size: -; CDR3 length: 12; J gene: TRBJ2-3; CDR3 protein: CASSLPRDTQYF
V gene: TRBV5-8; clone size: -; CDR3 length: 14; J gene: TRBJ2-7; CDR3 protein: CASSLKYRGNEQYF
V gene: TRBV4-3; clone size: -; CDR3 length: 17; J gene: TRBJ1-3; CDR3 protein: CASSQDFGGGGGNTIYF
V gene: TRBV2; clone size: -; CDR3 length: 11; J gene: TRBJ1-1; CDR3 protein: CASIPGTEAFF
V gene: TRBV3-1/TRBV3-2; clone size: -; CDR3 length: 15; J gene: TRBJ1-4; CDR3 protein: CASSQAGATNEKLFF
V gene: TRBV18; clone size: once; CDR3 length: 15; J gene: TRBJ1-5; CDR3 protein: CASSPTETSNQPQHF
V gene: TRBV27; clone size: -; CDR3 length: 15; J gene: TRBJ2-5; CDR3 protein: CASSGGTGMQETQYF
V gene: TRBV7-8; clone size: once; CDR3 length: 13; J gene: TRBJ1-3; CDR3 protein: CASSLATPNTIYF
V gene: TRBV11-2; clone size: few; CDR3 length: 15; J gene: TRBJ2-1; CDR3 protein: CASSQQGRGGNEQFF
V gene: TRBV7-2; clone size: -; CDR3 length: 16; J gene: TRBJ1-4; CDR3 protein: CASSSEGVTTNEKLFF
V gene: TRBV25-1; clone size: -; CDR3 length: 15; J gene: TRBJ2-5; CDR3 protein: CASSDFGQHQETQYF
V gene: TRBV11-1; clone size: -; CDR3 length: 15; J gene: TRBJ2-3; CDR3 protein: CASSLGSGNTDTQYF
V gene: TRBV4-1; clone size: -; CDR3 length: 14; J gene: TRBJ2-7; CDR3 protein: CASSRAAGGYEQYF
V gene: TRBV5-5; clone size: -; CDR3 length: 14; J gene: TRBJ1-2; CDR3 protein: CASSLPGTLYGYTF
V gene: TRBV3-1/TRBV3-2; clone size: -; CDR3 length: 14; J gene: TRBJ2-7; CDR3 protein: CASSHRDRDYEQYF
V gene: TRBV2; clone size: -; CDR3 length: 13; J gene: TRBJ2-3; CDR3 protein: CASSDNPSDTQYF
V gene: TRBV5-6; clone size: -; CDR3 length: 14; J gene: TRBJ2-3; CDR3 protein: CASSSLPNTDTQYF
V gene: TRBV5-5; clone size: -; CDR3 length: 14; J gene: TRBJ2-7; CDR3 protein: CASSFSGGRYEQYF
V gene: TRBV19; clone size: -; CDR3 length: 15; J gene: TRBJ2-1; CDR3 protein: CASSHRQGLFNEQFF